The 2 T cell receptor beta chains given below trace back to one sample, sequenced in a study of early T cells in non-severe SARS-CoV-2 infection. TCRdb redid the calling of the 5' RACE reads with MiXCR, one entry per CDR3 protein. This sample has around 77,000 distinct CDR3 sequences, with roughly 4.7% found just once. Here the sequenced sample was whole blood, taken at baseline. These receptors came from an adult who was a healthcare worker with PCR-confirmed SARS-CoV-2 infection or an uninfected control (not recorded which).

This clonotype came up many times. The gene calls are TRBV7-2 and TRBJ2-5; D is uncertain. The ends were cut back, 1 base at V and 6 bases at J, with 6 bases in the middle. This CDR3 has 12 residues. Germline values: CDR1 SGHTA, CDR2 FQGNSA. CDR3 DNA sequence: TGTGCCAGCAGCTTAGGTAGGAAGACCCAGTACTTC. Amino acids: CASSLGRKTQYF.

There are many counts of this clonotype. The genes are TRBV27 and TRBJ2-3; TRBD1 matches at 8 bases. The CDR3 is 16 residues long. Germline lookup yields CDR1 MNHEY and CDR2 SMNVEV (reference sequence). With V trimmed by 6 bases and J by 2 bases, 10 bases remained unmatched. This chain's CDR3 is CASRDRTGLLTDTQYF. The DNA of the CDR3 is TGTGCCAGCAGAGATCGGACAGGGCTACTCACAGATACGCAGTATTTT.